The 20 T cell receptor beta chains reported below all come from one sample, sequenced in a study of blood T cell repertoires in COVID-19. This table comes from immunoSEQ multiplex PCR, and its TCRdb copy is limited to in-frame clones, with some not included. The sample includes tens of thousands of clones, roughly 80% seen only once; the top ten take less than 15%. Material for sequencing was peripheral blood. These receptor sequences come from a human donor in a cohort sampled during active COVID-19.

This chain links TRBV7-6 with TRBJ1-4; D gene uncertain. The CDR3 spans 13 residues. Germline values: CDR1 SGHVS, CDR2 FNYEAQ. Deletions cut 4 bases from V and 12 bases from J, with 15 bases between. CDR3 coding DNA: TGTGCCAGCAGCTACGGACTGGGCGGGGAACTGTTTTTT. It yields the protein CASSYGLGGELFF.

The chain recombines TRBV2 with TRBJ1-1; 8 bases align to TRBD1. The CDR3 has 17 amino acids. V lost 8 bases, J lost 0 bases, and 14 bases stayed unmatched. Germline V gene sequence: CDR1 SNHLY, CDR2 FYNNEI. CDR3 region: CASVAGTGNFMNTEAFF. The CDR3 DNA follows: TGTGCCAGCGTCGCCGGGACAGGCAATTTCATGAACACTGAAGCTTTCTTT. Looking up the rest from reference TRBV2 and TRBJ1-1 gives the full variable domain: EPEVTQTPSHQVTQMGQEVILRCVPISNHLYFYWYRQILGQKVEFLVSFYNNEISEKSEIFDDQFSVERPDGSNFTLKIRSTKLEDSAMYFCASVAGTGNFMNTEAFFGQGTRLTVV.

The chain carries TRBV5-1 and TRBJ1-2; maybe TRBD1 (5 bases). With 4 bases removed from V and 8 bases from J, the gap between germline ends came to 12 bases. This CDR3 region has 12 residues. Per the germline V gene, CDR1 is SGHRS and CDR2 is YFSETQ. CDR3 nucleotide sequence: TGCGCCAGCAGCCCTCAGGGCTACGGCTACACCTTC. Translation: CASSPQGYGYTF. Using reference TRBV5-1 and TRBJ1-2 for the parts outside the CDR3, the full variable domain is KAGVTQTPRYLIKTRGQQVTLSCSPISGHRSVSWYQQTPGQGLQFLFEYFSETQRNKGNFPGRFSGRQFSNSRSEMNVSTLELGDSALYLCASSPQGYGYTFGSGTRLTVV.

CDR3 nucleotides: TGCGCCAGCAGCTCCCCCGGCACAGATACGCAGTATTTT. It specifies CASSSPGTDTQYF. The gene calls are TRBV5-1 and TRBJ2-3; D is uncertain. This CDR3 contains 13 residues. Germline V gives CDR1 SGHRS, CDR2 YFSETQ. V was trimmed by 3 bases and J by 1 base, leaving 6 bases between them. The complete variable domain, with remaining parts taken from reference TRBV5-1 and TRBJ2-3, reads KAGVTQTPRYLIKTRGQQVTLSCSPISGHRSVSWYQQTPGQGLQFLFEYFSETQRNKGNFPGRFSGRQFSNSRSEMNVSTLELGDSALYLCASSSPGTDTQYFGPGTRLTVL.

The CDR3 loop reads CASSQGPRTSTEQYF. The CDR3 bases are TGTGCCAGCAGCCAAGGCCCAAGGACTAGCACCGAGCAGTACTTC. The chain employs TRBV4-2 and TRBJ2-7; TRBD2 matches at 8 bases. V was clipped by 1 base and J by 6 bases; unmatched bases: 8. Germline V lookup: CDR1 LGHNA, CDR2 YNFKEQ. The CDR3 consists of 15 residues.

The V call is TRBV29-1, the J call TRBJ2-2; D call uncertain. This CDR3 is built from 13 residues. The V gene's germline CDR1 is SQVTM and CDR2 ANQGSEA. V gave up 7 bases and J gave up 1 base, with 10 bases separating them. The CDR3 coding sequence is TGCAGCGCCCTTGGCAAGAACACCGGGGAGCTGTTTTTT. Protein product: CSALGKNTGELFF.

V and J are TRBV2 and TRBJ2-3, with 8 bases lining up with TRBD2. Per germline, CDR1 SNHLY and CDR2 FYNNEI. Trimming cost V 4 bases and J 2 bases; bases outside gene matches: 5. The CDR3 is 15 amino acids. CDR3 nucleotide sequence: TGTGCCAGCAGTGGGCTAGCGGGTCTCACAGATACGCAGTATTTT. Residues: CASSGLAGLTDTQYF.

The chain links TRBV9 to TRBJ2-5; D unresolved. CDR1 SGDLS and CDR2 YYNGEE come from the germline V gene. V was trimmed by 0 bases and J by 2 bases, leaving 5 bases between them. The CDR3 consists of 13 residues. CDR3 sequence: CASSVEEQETQYF. The DNA of the CDR3 is TGTGCCAGCAGCGTAGAAGAGCAAGAGACCCAGTACTTC.

This chain links TRBV11-2 with TRBJ2-1; maybe TRBD1 (6 bases). In germline, CDR1 is SGHAT, CDR2 FQNNGV. The CDR3 spans 15 residues. The V end lost 1 base, the J end lost 2 bases, and 9 bases lay between the germline ends. The CDR3 sequence: CASSLGGGPYNEQFF. The CDR3 nucleotides are TGTGCCAGCAGCTTAGGAGGGGGTCCCTACAATGAGCAGTTCTTC.

This rearrangement joins TRBV9 to TRBJ2-7; 7 bases line up with TRBD2. Unmatched junction bases numbered 1, after V lost 4 bases and J lost 0 bases. The CDR3 totals 13 residues. The germline V gene has CDR1 SGDLS and CDR2 YYNGEE. In DNA form, the CDR3 reads TGTGCCAGCAGCCGGGACTACTCCTACGAGCAGTACTTC. Translated, it gives CASSRDYSYEQYF.

The V gene is TRBV6-5, the J gene TRBJ2-7; D may be TRBD2 (6 bases). This CDR3 has 15 amino acids. Germline loops: CDR1 MNHEY, CDR2 SVGAGI. The V gene lost 5 bases and the J gene lost 0 bases, with 14 bases spanning the gap. The CDR3 sequence: CASSLLGGSSYEQYF. The CDR3 DNA reads as TGTGCCAGCAGTCTCCTCGGGGGTAGCTCCTACGAGCAGTACTTC.

The rearrangement uses TRBV5-1 and TRBJ2-3; TRBD1 matches 7 bases. Losses at the gene ends were 2 bases for V and 2 bases for J; bases not matched to a gene: 8. CDR3 length: 16 amino acids. CDR1 is SGHRS and CDR2 is YFSETQ in the germline V gene. CDR3 sequence reads: CASSFTLGTVTDTQYF. The DNA of the CDR3 is TGCGCCAGCAGCTTCACCCTCGGGACAGTCACAGATACGCAGTATTTT.

The chain employs TRBV29-1 and TRBJ2-1; D not resolved. Trimming pared 7 bases from V and 0 bases from J, leaving 16 bases between. This CDR3 has 15 residues. The germline gives CDR1 SQVTM, CDR2 ANQGSEA. The CDR3: CSGGGRQSSYNEQFF. The DNA for the CDR3 is TGCAGCGGGGGTGGGCGCCAAAGCTCCTACAATGAGCAGTTCTTC.

This sequence joins TRBV7-6 and TRBJ2-3; a possible D gene is TRBD1 (6 bases). Germline values: CDR1 SGHVS, CDR2 FNYEAQ. The CDR3 consists of 14 residues. V lost 5 bases, J lost 0 bases, and 9 bases lay in between. In DNA, the CDR3 is TGTGCCAGCAGCGGGACACCCAGCACAGATACGCAGTATTTT. Amino acids: CASSGTPSTDTQYF. The complete variable domain, with remaining parts taken from reference TRBV7-6 and TRBJ2-3, reads GAGVSQSPRYKVTKRGQDVALRCDPISGHVSLYWYRQALGQGPEFLTYFNYEAQQDKSGLPNDRFSAERPEGSISTLTIQRTEQRDSAMYRCASSGTPSTDTQYFGPGTRLTVL.

The chain carries TRBV7-9 and TRBJ1-3; the D gene is possibly TRBD1 (5 bases). V was pared by 3 bases and J by 7 bases, with 28 bases between. Germline CDR1 reads SEHNR; CDR2 reads FQNEAQ (reference sequence). This CDR3 comprises 19 residues. Written as DNA, the CDR3 is TGTGCCAGCAGCTTTTCTGTCAGCTCAGGGATCCGTGTGAGGAACACCATATATTTT. Amino acids: CASSFSVSSGIRVRNTIYF.

This chain joins TRBV4-1 and TRBJ2-5, with a possible D match to TRBD1 (5 bases). The V gene lost 1 base and the J gene lost 2 bases, with 8 bases spanning the gap. Germline loops: CDR1 MGHRA, CDR2 YSYEKL. This CDR3 spans 14 amino acids. CDR3 sequence: CASSQADRQETQYF. The DNA for the CDR3 is TGCGCCAGCAGCCAAGCCGACAGACAAGAGACCCAGTACTTC.

CDR3 in amino acids: CSVEDSGQGRPQETQYF. As DNA, the CDR3 is TGCAGCGTTGAAGATTCGGGACAGGGCAGACCTCAAGAGACCCAGTACTTC. This rearrangement joins TRBV29-1 to TRBJ2-5; TRBD1 aligns across 9 bases. J was trimmed by 2 bases and V by 0 bases; bases with no gene match: 10. Looked up from germline, CDR1 is SQVTM and CDR2 is ANQGSEA. This CDR3 contains 17 residues.

The CDR3 loop is CASSLASGGSYEQYF. The CDR3 region has the DNA TGTGCCAGCAGTTTGGCTAGCGGGGGCTCCTACGAGCAGTACTTC. The gene calls are TRBV27 and TRBJ2-7; 10 bases map to TRBD2. The CDR3 extends over 15 amino acids. Germline V gives CDR1 MNHEY, CDR2 SMNVEV (reference sequence). The V gene end was trimmed by 3 bases and the J gene end by 0 bases; junction bases not matched to a gene: 2.

This chain connects TRBV7-9 to TRBJ1-2; possibly TRBD1 for D (6 bases). Trimming took 3 bases from V and 1 from J, leaving 21 bases between them. Looked up from germline, CDR1 is SEHNR and CDR2 is FQNEAQ (reference sequence). The CDR3 covers 18 residues. CDR3 in DNA: TGTGCCAGCAGCTTCGGGGTCGAGTGGACAGCCAGTAACTATGGCTACACCTTC. Translating it yields CASSFGVEWTASNYGYTF.

This clone was counted between two and nine times. The rearrangement joins TRBV6-5 to TRBJ2-7; TRBD2 agrees at 8 bases. After removal of 6 bases from V and 2 bases from J, the junction contained 9 bases not matched to a gene. Germline CDR1 is MNHEY and CDR2 is SVGAGI. The CDR3 is 15 residues long. The CDR3 loop is CASSWTGGTTYEQYF. In DNA, the CDR3 is TGTGCCAGCAGCTGGACGGGGGGGACCACCTACGAGCAGTACTTC.